The 17 T cell receptor beta chains given below trace back to one sample, sequenced in a study of T cells in Graves' hyperthyroidism and ophthalmopathy. The investigators amplified TCR beta CDR3 regions from RNA transcripts. HTBI primers were employed in a first-round RT-PCR of the TCR CDR3. TCRdb independently ran MiXCR on the multiplex PCR reads; one entry per CDR3 protein. The table includes 400,000 to 500,000 distinct CDR3 sequences, over 13% detected once. What was sequenced was blood. The receptors come from a young woman with Graves' hyperthyroidism.

This clonotype was found many times. The chain joins TRBV12-3 or TRBV12-4 to TRBJ2-3, with 9 bases aligning to TRBD2. The CDR3 contains 14 residues. The V and J ends lost 7 bases and 4 bases, in that order; junction bases with no gene match: 6. The CDR3 region is CASTRREGSDTQYF. The CDR3, as DNA: TGTGCCAGCACTCGGCGGGAGGGCTCAGATACGCAGTATTTT.

This clonotype was seen ten or more times. The gene calls are TRBV18 and TRBJ1-1; D is uncertain. The length of the CDR3 is 15 residues. Trimming removed 0 bases at V and 1 base at J, with 9 bases between. Looked up from germline, CDR1 is KGHSH and CDR2 is LQKENI. The CDR3 loop is CASSPPGEKNTEAFF. The CDR3 nucleotides read TGTGCCAGCTCACCACCGGGAGAGAAGAACACTGAAGCTTTCTTT.

This clonotype was counted many times. J is TRBJ2-1 and V is TRBV24-1; 11 bases match TRBD2. Per germline, CDR1 KGHDR and CDR2 SFDVKD. The CDR3 has 17 amino acids. V lost 2 bases to trimming and J lost 0 bases; unmatched junction nucleotides: 2. The CDR3 loop is CATSDSTSGISYNEQFF. The CDR3 DNA follows: TGTGCCACCAGTGATTCGACTAGCGGGATCTCCTACAATGAGCAGTTCTTC.

This clonotype appeared a few times. The chain has TRBV6-1 and TRBJ1-5; TRBD1 might be the D (5 bases). The CDR3 totals 14 residues. The germline gives CDR1 MNHNS, CDR2 SASEGT. Deletions cut 2 bases from V and 6 bases from J, with 11 bases between. The CDR3 nucleotides read TGTGCCAGCAGTGAATCAGGGATGATTCAGCCCCAGCATTTT. The encoded protein is CASSESGMIQPQHF.

This clonotype turned up a few times. The V call is TRBV30, the J call TRBJ2-4; 10 bases are a match to TRBD2. V trimming: 3 bases; J trimming: 4 bases; junction bases outside the gene matches: 3. The CDR3 sequence is 14 residues long. CDR1 and CDR2 from the germline V gene are GTSNPN and SVGIG (reference sequence). CDR3 protein: CAWSGLADKNIQYF. CDR3 in DNA: TGTGCCTGGAGCGGACTAGCGGATAAAAACATTCAGTACTTC.

Many counts were recorded for this clonotype. V usage is TRBV13 and J usage is TRBJ2-1, with 10 bases lining up with TRBD1. The germline V gene encodes CDR1 PRHDT and CDR2 FYEKMQ (reference sequence). The CDR3 covers 15 residues. V trimming: 5 bases; J trimming: 0 bases; junction bases outside the gene matches: 1. DNA of the CDR3: TGTGCCAGCAGCCGGGACAGGGGCTCCTACAATGAGCAGTTCTTC. Its protein is CASSRDRGSYNEQFF.

This clonotype was picked up a small number of times. This may be a read error: a much more frequent sequence differs by one nucleotide. V is TRBV24-1 and J is TRBJ2-2, with D possibly matching TRBD2 (5 bases). The germline V gene encodes CDR1 KGHDR and CDR2 SFDVKD. The CDR3 runs to 15 residues. The V and J ends lost 12 bases and 5 bases respectively, with 21 bases between them. DNA of the CDR3: TGTGCCGCTAGGAGTACGCGGGTCATGACCGGGGAGCTGTTTTTT. This gives the protein CAARSTRVMTGELFF.

Many counts were recorded for this clonotype. The chain is built from TRBV15 and TRBJ1-4; D might be TRBD1 (6 bases). The CDR3 spans 16 residues. Germline CDR1 reads LNHNV; CDR2 reads YYDKDF (reference sequence). With 0 bases removed from V and 5 bases from J, the gap between germline ends came to 13 bases. The CDR3 sequence: CATSRDPDRTNEKLFF. Written as DNA, the CDR3 is TGTGCCACCAGCAGAGATCCAGACAGGACGAATGAAAAACTGTTTTTT.

This clonotype was observed at least ten times. The chain is built from TRBV19 and TRBJ1-4; D gene uncertain. The V end lost 3 bases, the J end lost 5 bases, and 13 bases lay between the germline ends. Germline V gene lookup returns CDR1 LNHDA and CDR2 SQIVND (reference sequence). CDR3 length: 15 residues. This CDR3 is CASSISTAVNEKLFF. DNA of the CDR3: TGTGCCAGTAGTATCTCCACCGCCGTCAATGAAAAACTGTTTTTT.

As for this clonotype: A much larger clonotype is one base distant, so this may be a read error. The V gene is TRBV5-1, the J gene TRBJ2-1, with TRBD2 matching over 7 bases. Germline V gene lookup returns CDR1 SGHRS and CDR2 YFSETQ. V gave up 1 base and J gave up 7 bases; unmatched junction bases: 11. The CDR3 sequence is 16 residues long. The DNA of the CDR3 is TGCGCCAGCAGCTTGCGGCCGGGACTACTGGGGAATGAGCAGTTCTTC. Protein product: CASSLRPGLLGNEQFF.

This clonotype was observed many times. This rearrangement joins TRBV12-3 or TRBV12-4 to TRBJ1-1; no reliable D call. The CDR3 is 13 residues long. Trimming took off 10 bases at V and 7 bases at J, with 19 bases between the two ends. Here the CDR3 reads CATLAGQLGEAFF. In nucleotides, the CDR3 is TGTGCCACCCTGGCCGGCCAGTTGGGTGAAGCTTTCTTT.

This clonotype was detected many times. V gene TRBV12-3 or TRBV12-4 combines with J gene TRBJ1-2; D is uncertain. Deletions cut 7 bases from V and 4 bases from J, with 7 bases between. The CDR3 length is 11 residues. The CDR3, as DNA: TGTGCCAGCACCCCCCTCTATGGCTACACCTTC. Its translation is CASTPLYGYTF.

This clonotype was seen at least ten times. The chain joins TRBV3-1 to TRBJ1-1; D not certain. The CDR3 extends over 11 amino acids. Trimming took off 4 bases at V and 7 bases at J, with 7 bases between the two ends. Per germline, CDR1 LGHDT and CDR2 YNNKEL (reference sequence). The CDR3 coding sequence is TGTGCCAGCAGCCGCCAGGATGAAGCTTTCTTT. It translates to CASSRQDEAFF.

In this sample, this clonotype turned up many times. The chain has TRBV2 and TRBJ2-7; weak D call: TRBD2 (6 bases). Trimming removed 7 bases at V and 5 bases at J, with 18 bases between. Germline-derived CDR1 and CDR2 are SNHLY and FYNNEI. The CDR3 has 14 amino acids. CDR3 protein: CASTQEGSSHEQYF. CDR3 DNA sequence: TGTGCCAGCACGCAGGAGGGCTCTTCCCACGAGCAGTACTTC.

This clonotype was detected ten times or more. The chain has TRBV5-1 and TRBJ2-1, with D possibly matching TRBD2 (5 bases). V lost 8 bases and J 7 bases, leaving 13 bases between the germline ends. Per germline, CDR1 SGHRS and CDR2 YFSETQ. The CDR3 runs 12 residues. This CDR3 is CASSSTRNEQFF. The CDR3 bases are TGCGCCAGTTCCTCTACTAGAAATGAGCAGTTCTTC.

V gene TRBV28 combines with J gene TRBJ1-4; TRBD1 might be the D (6 bases). The CDR3 runs to 14 residues. Deletions cut 3 bases from V and 5 bases from J, with 10 bases between. CDR1 MDHEN and CDR2 SYDVKM come from the germline V gene. The CDR3 is CASSLPGGNEKLFF. In DNA form, the CDR3 reads TGTGCCAGCAGTTTGCCCGGGGGCAATGAAAAACTGTTTTTT. The full variable domain, in which reference TRBV28 and TRBJ1-4 provide the parts outside the CDR3, is DVKVTQSSRYLVKRTGEKVFLECVQDMDHENMFWYRQDPGLGLRLIYFSYDVKMKEKGDIPEGYSVSREKKERFSLILESASTNQTSMYLCASSLPGGNEKLFFGSGTQLSVL.

The V call is TRBV5-6, the J call TRBJ1-4; D is unresolved. The germline V gene encodes CDR1 SGHDT and CDR2 YYEEEE. This CDR3 spans 16 amino acids. V lost 4 bases to trimming and J lost 4 bases, with 17 bases between them. This chain's CDR3 is CASSGRAASDNEKLFF. The DNA of the CDR3 is TGTGCCAGCAGCGGCCGGGCAGCCTCCGATAATGAAAAACTGTTTTTT.